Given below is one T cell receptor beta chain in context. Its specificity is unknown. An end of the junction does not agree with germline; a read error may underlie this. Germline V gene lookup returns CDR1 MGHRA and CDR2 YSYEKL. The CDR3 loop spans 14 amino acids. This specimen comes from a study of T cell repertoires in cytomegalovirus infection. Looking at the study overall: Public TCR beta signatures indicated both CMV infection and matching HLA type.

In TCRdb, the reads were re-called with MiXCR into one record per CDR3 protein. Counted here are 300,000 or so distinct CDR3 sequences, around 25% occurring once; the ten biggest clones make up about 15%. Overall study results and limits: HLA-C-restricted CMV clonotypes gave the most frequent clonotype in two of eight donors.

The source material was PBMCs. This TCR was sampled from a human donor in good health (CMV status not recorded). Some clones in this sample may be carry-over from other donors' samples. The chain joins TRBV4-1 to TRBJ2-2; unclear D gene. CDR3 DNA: TGTGCCAGAAGCCTTCGGTTGAACACCGGGGAGCTGTTTTTT. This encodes CARSLRLNTGELFF.